This is a list of T cell receptor beta chains from one sample in a study of cytomegalovirus exposure and HLA in healthy donors. Only in-frame clones appear in the TCRdb table, and some are missing; sequencing was by immunoSEQ multiplex PCR. The sample records about 160,000 clones, around 80% being singletons. The sample comprised PBMCs. Source of these receptors: a man aged 50-60 years in good health and CMV-seropositive. CDR3s include the opening cysteine and the closing phenylalanine or tryptophan. Fields, in order: V gene, D gene, clone size, J gene, CDR3 protein, CDR3 DNA. A D gene is named only where the DNA matches it firmly. Only part of the rows carry a size: once, few, many, or a class if the clone is expanded.

TRBV6-5	-	-	TRBJ2-7	CASSSVLFGHHYEQYF	TGTGCCAGCAGTTCGGTACTTTTTGGACACCACTACGAGCAGTACTTC
TRBV15	-	-	TRBJ2-5	CATSRVDYQETQYF	TGTGCCACCAGCAGAGTGGACTACCAAGAGACCCAGTACTTC
TRBV7-9	-	once	TRBJ2-3	CASSFQRQPSTDTQYF	TGTGCCAGCAGCTTCCAACGACAGCCAAGCACAGATACGCAGTATTTT
TRBV10-3	TRBD2	-	TRBJ2-3	CAISERLAGGPGDTDTQYF	TGTGCCATCAGTGAAAGACTAGCGGGAGGGCCTGGGGACACAGATACGCAGTATTTT
TRBV28	TRBD2	-	TRBJ2-3	CASSLIAGTSTDTQYF	TGTGCCAGCAGTTTAATAGCGGGAACGAGCACAGATACGCAGTATTTT
TRBV5-1	-	-	TRBJ2-7	CASSPAVTGNHEQYF	TGCGCCAGCAGCCCGGCCGTGACAGGTAACCACGAGCAGTACTTC
TRBV5-1	TRBD1	-	TRBJ2-1	CASSWRQGYNEQFF	TGCGCCAGCAGCTGGAGACAGGGCTACAATGAGCAGTTCTTC
TRBV14	-	-	TRBJ2-1	CASSQEVSSRDGEFF	TGTGCCAGCAGCCAAGAAGTCTCGAGCCGGGATGGGGAGTTCTTC
TRBV2	TRBD2	-	TRBJ2-2	CASSEKWLAGTGELFF	TGTGCCAGCAGTGAAAAATGGCTAGCGGGCACCGGGGAGCTGTTTTTT
TRBV2	-	-	TRBJ2-1	CASSERESSYNEQFF	TGTGCCAGCAGTGAACGGGAAAGCTCCTACAATGAGCAGTTCTTC
TRBV11-2	TRBD1	-	TRBJ1-2	CASSSQGQGARYGYTF	TGTGCCAGCAGCTCACAGGGACAGGGGGCGCGCTATGGCTACACCTTC
TRBV5-1	-	-	TRBJ2-5	CASSLGSGAETQYF	TGCGCCAGCAGCTTGGGATCTGGAGCGGAGACCCAGTACTTC
TRBV27	-	once	TRBJ1-2	CASSLLGIGGNYGYTF	TGTGCCAGCAGTTTATTAGGTATCGGCGGAAACTATGGCTACACCTTC
TRBV2	TRBD2	-	TRBJ2-2	CASRPTSGGATGELFF	TGTGCCAGCAGGCCTACTAGCGGGGGGGCCACCGGGGAGCTGTTTTTT
TRBV29-1	-	-	TRBJ1-1	CSVSLRGGNTEAFF	TGCAGCGTTAGTCTGAGAGGGGGAAACACTGAAGCTTTCTTT
TRBV6-5	-	-	TRBJ2-5	CASSYSTGLLQETQYF	TGTGCCAGCAGTTACTCGACGGGACTGCTCCAAGAGACCCAGTACTTC
TRBV18	-	-	TRBJ1-4	CASSRVEASLSFDEKLFF	TGTGCCAGCTCACGAGTAGAGGCCTCACTTTCTTTCGATGAAAAACTGTTTTTT
TRBV9	TRBD1	-	TRBJ2-7	CASSITGTGYEQYF	TGTGCCAGCAGCATAACCGGGACAGGCTATGAGCAGTACTTC
TRBV6-1	-	-	TRBJ2-2	CASSSNTGELFF	TGTGCCAGCTCCTCTAACACCGGGGAGCTGTTTTTT
TRBV6-5	-	-	TRBJ2-3	CASSYRGGGRGTQYF	TGTGCCAGCAGTTACCGAGGGGGGGGGCGAGGTACGCAGTATTTT
TRBV11-3	-	few	TRBJ1-3	CASSVDSGNTIYF	TGTGCCAGCAGCGTTGACAGCGGAAACACCATATATTTT
TRBV6-6	-	-	TRBJ2-5	CASSPPRQAQETQYF	TGTGCCAGCAGTCCTCCTCGACAGGCCCAAGAGACCCAGTACTTC
TRBV2	TRBD2	-	TRBJ2-3	CASRGTSGATDTQYF	TGTGCCAGCAGGGGGACTAGCGGGGCCACAGATACGCAGTATTTT
TRBV11-2	-	-	TRBJ2-1	CASRDFSGGNEQFF	TGTGCCAGCAGGGATTTTAGCGGTGGCAATGAGCAGTTCTTC
TRBV11-3	TRBD1	-	TRBJ1-1	CASSSDRGWYTEAFF	TGTGCCAGCAGCTCGGACAGGGGTTGGTACACTGAAGCTTTCTTT
TRBV29-1	-	-	TRBJ2-1	CSVDTGTSALKEQFF	TGCAGCGTTGATACCGGGACAAGTGCCCTTAAGGAGCAGTTCTTC
TRBV18	TRBD1	-	TRBJ2-7	CASSYGQDEQYF	TGTGCCAGCTCATACGGACAGGACGAGCAGTACTTC
TRBV19	-	once	TRBJ1-1	CASSIEWNTEAFF	TGTGCCAGTAGTATCGAGTGGAACACTGAAGCTTTCTTT
TRBV7-2	-	-	TRBJ2-1	CASSLVGGFSYNEQFF	TGTGCCAGCAGCTTAGTGGGCGGGTTCTCCTACAATGAGCAGTTCTTC